This T cell receptor beta chain was observed in a study of regulatory T cells in long-lasting Graves disease. Both iRepertoire HTBI primers and Arm-PCR of CDR3 regions were used to build the TCR beta libraries. TCRdb used MiXCR to reprocess the multiplex PCR reads, holding one entry per CDR3 protein. The table includes a few hundred thousand distinct CDR3 sequences, roughly 24% detected once. Trimming took 6 bases from V and 6 from J, leaving 14 bases between them. The CDR3 length is 14 residues. In its sample, this clonotype was seen many times. What it binds is unknown. Time point of the sample: persistent/refractory GD, antithyroid drugs over 5 years with positive TRAb. After RNA was extracted from PBMCs, the TCR library was made from it. Study-level results: Those with persistent Graves' had less TCR diversity than newly diagnosed patients.

This TCR was sampled from a woman in her 40s with Graves disease. V and J are TRBV12-3 or TRBV12-4 and TRBJ1-4; D unclear. This sample comprised peripheral blood mononuclear cells (PBMCs), obtained when the disease was refractory, from a patient treated with antithyroid drugs. For the CDR3, the DNA is TGTGCCAGCAGGCCCGGGAGGGCGTATGAAAAACTGTTTTTT. It yields the protein CASRPGRAYEKLFF.